This entry lists 22 T cell receptor beta chains sequenced from one sample in a study of T cell clonality in common variable immunodeficiency. The study's findings and limits: In common variable immunodeficiency, TCR beta chains reportedly carried fewer deletions and N-nucleotide insertions.

Clones were read by immunoSEQ multiplex PCR, and TCRdb kept only the in-frame ones, dropping some. The sample is made up of tens of thousands of clones, none counted only once. The antigens of these receptors remain unknown. Sample: peripheral blood mononuclear cells. These receptors all stem from a human donor with common variable immunodeficiency.

There are many counts of this clone. The read ends 3 residues before the CDR3 terminus; that terminus is restored from the germline J gene. The chain joins TRBV2 to TRBJ2-3; TRBD2 is a possible D gene (6 bases). With 6 bases removed from V and 0 bases from J, the gap between germline ends came to 10 bases. This CDR3 is built from 14 residues. Germline assignment: CDR1 SNHLY and CDR2 FYNNEI. The CDR3 sequence is CASRAGLSTDTQYF. Incomplete CDR3 DNA: TGTGCCAGCAGGGCGGGACTTAGCACAGATACG.

This clone was recorded many times. The read gets to within 3 residues of the CDR3 end, and the germline J gene fills in the rest. The chain links TRBV4-2 to TRBJ1-6; D not certain. Per germline, CDR1 LGHNA and CDR2 YNFKEQ. The CDR3 is made up of 17 amino acids. The V gene lost 0 bases and the J gene lost 8 bases, with 17 bases spanning the gap. CDR3 bases read: TGTGCCAGCAGCCAAGATTGGAGGAGTACAGTCCATTCACCC. Translation: CASSQDWRSTVHSP. The whole CDR3 sequence is CASSQDWRSTVHSPLHF.

This clone has ten or more counts. Incomplete CDR3 DNA: TGTGCCAGCTCACCATCGCAGGGCTACGAG. This gives the protein CASSPSQGYE. The entire CDR3 sequence reads CASSPSQGYEQYF. The chain is built from TRBV18 and TRBJ2-7; D might be TRBD1 (5 bases). The CDR3 end falls 3 residues outside the read, so it is completed with the germline J gene. The CDR3 consists of 13 residues. Germline V CDR1 and CDR2: KGHSH, LQKENI. V was clipped by 2 bases and J by 3 bases, with 8 bases between them.

This clone was detected many times. The read is 3 residues too short to cover the CDR3 end, so that end is filled in from the germline J gene. This rearrangement joins TRBV19 to TRBJ2-6; D is uncertain. The V end lost 5 bases, the J end lost 0 bases, and 5 bases lay between the germline ends. Germline CDR1 LNHDA, CDR2 SQIVND (reference sequence). CDR3 length equals 14 residues. CDR3 region: CASSLNSGANVLTF. Partial CDR3 DNA: TGTGCCAGTAGTTTAAACTCTGGGGCCAACGTC. The full variable domain, with the rest looked up from reference TRBV19 and TRBJ2-6, is DGGITQSPKYLFRKEGQNVTLSCEQNLNHDAMYWYRQDPGQGLRLIYYSQIVNDFQKGDIAEGYSVSREKKESFPLTVTSAQKNPTAFYLCASSLNSGANVLTFGAGSRLTVL.

In its sample, this clone was seen many times. The CDR3 end falls 3 residues outside the read, so it is completed with the germline J gene. V is TRBV4-1 and J is TRBJ1-4, with TRBD1 matching over 7 bases. The V gene end was trimmed by 4 bases and the J gene end by 5 bases; junction bases not matched to a gene: 10. Germline CDR1 and CDR2: MGHRA and YSYEKL. CDR3 length equals 16 residues. The DNA read from the CDR3 is TGCGCCAGCAGCCGCGACGGGACAGATAAGAATGAAAAA. This translates into CASSRDGTDKNEK. The CDR3, in full, reads CASSRDGTDKNEKLFF.

This clone has just a few counts. The CDR3 end falls 3 residues outside the read, so it is completed with the germline J gene. V usage is TRBV19 and J usage is TRBJ2-2; D is possibly TRBD2 (6 bases). V lost 6 bases, J lost 3 bases, and 11 bases lay in between. The CDR3 extends over 14 amino acids. The germline gives CDR1 LNHDA, CDR2 SQIVND (reference sequence). The CDR3 loop is CASRPPGDTGELFF. The part of the CDR3 DNA that was read is TGTGCCAGTAGGCCCCCGGGGGACACCGGGGAG.

In this sample, this clone turned up many times. The read falls 3 residues short of the CDR3 end, and the missing part is taken from the germline J gene. The chain uses TRBV2 and TRBJ1-6, with 9 bases matching TRBD1. J was trimmed by 6 bases and V by 6 bases; bases with no gene match: 12. The CDR3 length is 17 residues. Germline CDR1 is SNHLY and CDR2 is FYNNEI. The CDR3 DNA, read in part, is TGTGCCAGCAGGGCACCCCCTGGGACAGGGCCTAATTCACCC. Translating it yields CASRAPPGTGPNSP. The entire CDR3 is CASRAPPGTGPNSPLHF.

In its sample, this clone was seen a few times. Read coverage stops 3 residues before the CDR3 terminus; the germline J gene supplies the remainder. The chain uses TRBV7-9 and TRBJ2-5; D may be TRBD2 (6 bases). With 4 bases removed from V and 5 bases from J, the gap between germline ends came to 11 bases. This CDR3 spans 13 amino acids. CDR1 is SEHNR, CDR2 FQNEAQ, per germline (reference sequence). CDR3 DNA, as far as it was read: TGTGCCAGCAGCTCCGGCAGCGGGGAGACC. It codes for CASSSGSGET. Given in full, the CDR3 is CASSSGSGETQYF.

This clone has more than one count but fewer than ten. From the germline J gene comes the end of the CDR3, since the read stops 3 residues before it. The rearrangement joins TRBV6-1 to TRBJ1-5, with unresolved D. Trimming shortened V by 4 bases and J by 4 bases, and 11 bases separated the two germline ends. The CDR3 is made up of 14 amino acids. Germline CDR1 is MNHNS and CDR2 is SASEGT. The CDR3 here is CASSAMRGNQPQHF. The sequenced CDR3 bases are TGTGCCAGCAGTGCCATGAGAGGGAATCAGCCC.

This clone came up many times. The CDR3 goes on 3 residues after the read ends, and that part is filled in from the germline J gene. The chain links TRBV5-6 to TRBJ1-6; TRBD1 matches 9 bases. The germline CDR1 and CDR2 sequences are SGHDT and YYEEEE. CDR3 length: 15 residues. Losses at the gene ends were 2 bases for V and 10 bases for J; bases not matched to a gene: 7. The CDR3 bases that were read are TGTGCCAGCAGCTTACGGACAGGGGTATACTCACCC. Translation: CASSLRTGVYSP. The entire CDR3 is CASSLRTGVYSPLHF. The whole variable domain, remainder taken from reference TRBV5-6 and TRBJ1-6, is DAGVTQSPTHLIKTRGQQVTLRCSPKSGHDTVSWYQQALGQGPQFIFQYYEEEERQRGNFPDRFSGHQFPNYSSELNVNALLLGDSALYLCASSLRTGVYSPLHFGNGTRLTVT.

This clone was recorded at least ten times. Read data end 3 residues before the CDR3 end; the end is taken from the germline J gene. The genes are TRBV19 and TRBJ1-3; TRBD1 aligns across 8 bases. The CDR3 loop spans 15 amino acids. V gave up 3 bases and J gave up 4 bases; unmatched junction bases: 5. Germline V gene lookup returns CDR1 LNHDA and CDR2 SQIVND (reference sequence). CDR3 DNA, as far as it was read: TGTGCCAGTAGTATCCAGGGGGCAACAGGAAACACC. This gives the protein CASSIQGATGNT. The CDR3 reads in full as CASSIQGATGNTIYF.

Of note for this clone: Read data end 3 residues before the CDR3 end; the end is taken from the germline J gene. The V and J genes are TRBV7-3 and TRBJ1-2; TRBD1 agrees at 11 bases. J gave up 6 bases and V 5 bases, and 14 bases lay outside the gene matches. The germline gives CDR1 SGHTA, CDR2 FQGTGA. The CDR3 is 17 residues long. CDR3 bases read: TGTGCCAGCAGCCCCTCCGGGACAGGGGGAGCGGGCGATGGC. It translates to CASSPSGTGGAGDG. The whole CDR3 region reads CASSPSGTGGAGDGYTF.

This clone has only a few counts. Read data end 3 residues before the CDR3 end; the end is taken from the germline J gene. The chain couples TRBV11-3 to TRBJ2-2, with 8 bases fitting TRBD2. V lost 5 bases and J lost 5; bases outside the gene matches: 4. The CDR3 has 14 amino acids. Germline CDR1 and CDR2: SGHNT and YENEEA. The part of the CDR3 DNA that was read is TGTGCCAGCAGCCACGGGAGGGGGACCGGGGAG. This encodes CASSHGRGTGE. The full-length CDR3 reads as CASSHGRGTGELFF.

This clone occurred a few times. The read terminates 3 residues ahead of where the CDR3 ends, so the germline J gene completes it. The rearrangement links TRBV20-1 to TRBJ2-7, with D uncertain. Trimming pared 3 bases from V and 5 bases from J, leaving 11 bases between. The CDR3 consists of 12 residues. Germline values: CDR1 DFQATT, CDR2 SNEGSKA (reference sequence). Here the CDR3 reads CSASSRVDEQYF. CDR3 bases read: TGCAGTGCTAGTAGTCGAGTAGACGAG.

This clone was observed a few times. Read data end 3 residues before the CDR3 end; the end is taken from the germline J gene. The J gene is TRBJ2-1, the V gene TRBV6-1; no reliable D call. The germline V gene encodes CDR1 MNHNS and CDR2 SASEGT. The ends were cut back, 0 bases at V and 6 bases at J, with 12 bases in the middle. This CDR3 region has 15 residues. CDR3 sequence: CASSEALQKGNEQFF. The sequenced CDR3 bases are TGTGCCAGCAGTGAAGCTTTACAGAAGGGCAATGAG.

Judged by abundance, this clone is medium-sized. The read ends 3 residues shy of where the CDR3 ends; the end is completed using the germline J gene. V is TRBV29-1 and J is TRBJ2-7; 7 bases are shared with TRBD2. Looked up from germline, CDR1 is SQVTM and CDR2 is ANQGSEA. The V segment lost 4 bases and the J segment 1 base; nucleotides outside the gene matches: 10. The CDR3 runs to 15 residues. This chain's CDR3 is CSVGVGGGVSYEQYF. The sequenced CDR3 bases are TGCAGCGTTGGGGTGGGCGGGGGTGTTTCCTACGAG.

This clone was detected many times. The read gets to within 3 residues of the CDR3 end, and the germline J gene fills in the rest. J is TRBJ1-4 and V is TRBV19, with 7 bases fitting TRBD1. V lost 5 bases and J lost 8; bases outside the gene matches: 14. Germline V gene lookup returns CDR1 LNHDA and CDR2 SQIVND (reference sequence). The CDR3 totals 16 residues. The CDR3 sequence: CASSPEGQVLTEKLFF. Partial CDR3 DNA: TGTGCCAGTAGTCCGGAAGGACAGGTGCTAACCGAAAAA.

This clone appeared many times. The read is 3 residues too short to cover the CDR3 end, so that end is filled in from the germline J gene. V usage is TRBV5-6 and J usage is TRBJ1-2; 8 bases align to TRBD1. The CDR3 is 15 amino acids. CDR1 is SGHDT and CDR2 is YYEEEE in the germline V gene. V dropped 4 bases and J dropped 2; count of bases not matched to a gene: 7. Incomplete CDR3 DNA: TGTGCCAGCAGCAACACGGGACAGGCAAACTATGGC. Amino acids: CASSNTGQANYG. The CDR3, in full, reads CASSNTGQANYGYTF.

To note about this clone: The read stops 3 residues short of the end of the CDR3; the missing end is completed from the germline J gene. The chain carries TRBV5-5 and TRBJ1-2; tentatively, D is TRBD1 (5 bases). V was clipped by 0 bases and J by 2 bases, with 5 bases between them. The CDR3 has 13 residues. Per germline, CDR1 SGHKS and CDR2 YYEKEE (reference sequence). The CDR3 bases that were read are TGTGCCAGCAGCTTGGCAGGGAACTATGGC. Its protein is CASSLAGNYG. The complete CDR3 sequence is CASSLAGNYGYTF.

This clone was counted at least ten times. The read is 3 residues too short to cover the CDR3 end, so that end is filled in from the germline J gene. The chain combines TRBV2 with TRBJ2-3; a possible D gene is TRBD1 (5 bases). CDR1 SNHLY and CDR2 FYNNEI come from the germline V gene. The CDR3 contains 17 residues. With 6 bases removed from V and 4 bases from J, the gap between germline ends came to 23 bases. The CDR3 loop reads CASSASIQSQGADTQYF. The DNA read from the CDR3 is TGTGCCAGCAGCGCGTCCATACAGTCCCAAGGGGCAGATACG.

A few counts support this clone. The CDR3 is cut off 3 residues early in the read; its end comes from the germline J gene. The chain joins TRBV7-9 to TRBJ2-7; perhaps TRBD2 as D (6 bases). Germline values: CDR1 SEHNR, CDR2 FQNEAQ (reference sequence). The V gene lost 5 bases and the J gene lost 5 bases, with 13 bases spanning the gap. The CDR3 has 13 amino acids. The CDR3: CASSPSGGDEQYF. The CDR3 bases that were read are TGTGCCAGCAGCCCGTCTGGAGGGGACGAG.

In regard to this clone: The read stops 3 residues short of the end of the CDR3; the missing end is completed from the germline J gene. The rearrangement links TRBV6-2 or TRBV6-3 to TRBJ2-3; 9 positions agree with TRBD2. With V trimmed by 2 bases and J by 4 bases, 10 bases remained unmatched. From germline, CDR1 is MNHEY and CDR2 SVGEGT. The CDR3 has 17 amino acids. The CDR3 spells CASSYPRASGDSDTQYF. CDR3 DNA (partial): TGTGCCAGCAGTTACCCCCGGGCTAGCGGGGACTCAGATACG.